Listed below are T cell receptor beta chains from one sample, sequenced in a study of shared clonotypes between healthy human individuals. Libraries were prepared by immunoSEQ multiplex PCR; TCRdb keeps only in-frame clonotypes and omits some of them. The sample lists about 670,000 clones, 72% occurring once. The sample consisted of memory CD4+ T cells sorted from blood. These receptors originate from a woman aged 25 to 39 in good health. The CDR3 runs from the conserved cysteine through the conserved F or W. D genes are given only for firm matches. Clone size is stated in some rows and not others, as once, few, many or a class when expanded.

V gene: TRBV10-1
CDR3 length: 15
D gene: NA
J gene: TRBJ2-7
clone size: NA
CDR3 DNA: TGCGCCAGCAGTGAGTCGAGTGGGCCGAGGTACGAGCAGTACTTC
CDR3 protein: CASSESSGPRYEQYF

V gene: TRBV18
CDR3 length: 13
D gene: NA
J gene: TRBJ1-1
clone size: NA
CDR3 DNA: TGTGCCAGCTCACCGCGCAGTAATATTGAAGCTTTCTTT
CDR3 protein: CASSPRSNIEAFF

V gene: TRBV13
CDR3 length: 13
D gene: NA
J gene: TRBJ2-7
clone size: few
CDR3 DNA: TGTGCCAGCAGCTTTACGACTGATACCGAGCAGTACTTC
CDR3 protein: CASSFTTDTEQYF

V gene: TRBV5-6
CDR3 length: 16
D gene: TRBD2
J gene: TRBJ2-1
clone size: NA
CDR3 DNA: TGTGCCAGCAGCTTTGGCCTAGCGGGGCTATACAATGAGCAGTTCTTC
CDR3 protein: CASSFGLAGLYNEQFF

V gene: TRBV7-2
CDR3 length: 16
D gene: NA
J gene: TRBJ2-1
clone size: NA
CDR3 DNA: TGTGCCAGCAGCCCCACGGTGCTGACTAACTACAATGAGCAGTTCTTC
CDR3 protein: CASSPTVLTNYNEQFF

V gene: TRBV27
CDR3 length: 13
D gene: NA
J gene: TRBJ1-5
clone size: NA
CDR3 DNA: TGTGCCAGCGCTCCGGACGGCAATCAGCCCCAGCATTTT
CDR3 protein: CASAPDGNQPQHF

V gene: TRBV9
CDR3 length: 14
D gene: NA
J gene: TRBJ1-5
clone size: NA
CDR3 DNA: TGTGCCAGCAGCGTAGTGCCAGACAATCAGCCCCAGCATTTT
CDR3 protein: CASSVVPDNQPQHF

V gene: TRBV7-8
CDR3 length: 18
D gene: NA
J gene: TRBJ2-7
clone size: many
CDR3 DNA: TGTGCCAGCAGCTTACGGGCCGCAGACGGTTTTGCGAACTACGAGCAGTACTTC
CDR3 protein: CASSLRAADGFANYEQYF

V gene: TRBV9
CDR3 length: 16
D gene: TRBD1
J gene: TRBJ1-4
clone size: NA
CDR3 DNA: TGTGCCAGCAGCGTAGCACAGGGGCCTGCTAATGAAAAACTGTTTTTT
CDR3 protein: CASSVAQGPANEKLFF

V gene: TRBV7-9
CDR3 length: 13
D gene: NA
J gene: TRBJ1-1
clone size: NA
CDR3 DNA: TGTGCCAGCAGGAACCAAGGGGACACTGAAGCTTTCTTT
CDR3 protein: CASRNQGDTEAFF

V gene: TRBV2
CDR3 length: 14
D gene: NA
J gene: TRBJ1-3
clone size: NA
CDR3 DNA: TGTGCCAGCAGCCCCCGGGGTTCTGGAAACACCATATATTTT
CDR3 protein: CASSPRGSGNTIYF

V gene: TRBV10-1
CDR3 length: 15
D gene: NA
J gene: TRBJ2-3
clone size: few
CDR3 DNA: TGCGCCAGCAGTGAGTCGGGGGTCGCCACAGATACGCAGTATTTT
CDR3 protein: CASSESGVATDTQYF

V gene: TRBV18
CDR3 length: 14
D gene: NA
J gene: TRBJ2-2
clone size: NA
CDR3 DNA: TGTGCCAGCTCACCACCGCTAGGGTCCGGGGAGCTGTTTTTT
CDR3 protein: CASSPPLGSGELFF

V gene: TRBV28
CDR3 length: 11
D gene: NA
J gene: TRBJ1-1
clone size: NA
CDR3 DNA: TGTGCCAGCAGTGCCGAACTAGAAGCTTTCTTT
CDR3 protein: CASSAELEAFF

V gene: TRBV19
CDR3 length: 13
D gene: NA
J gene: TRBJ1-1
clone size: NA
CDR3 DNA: TGTGCCAGTAGTATATCCGATAACACTGAAGCTTTCTTT
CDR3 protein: CASSISDNTEAFF

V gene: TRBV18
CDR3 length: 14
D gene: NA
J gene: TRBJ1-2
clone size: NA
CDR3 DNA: TGTGCCAGCTCACCACAATCTCGACGTAACGGCTACACCTTC
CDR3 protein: CASSPQSRRNGYTF

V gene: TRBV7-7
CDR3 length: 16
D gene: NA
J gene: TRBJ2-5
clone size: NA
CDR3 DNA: TGTGCCAGCAGCTTAGGTCTAGGGGTCTCCCAAGAGACCCAGTACTTC
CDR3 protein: CASSLGLGVSQETQYF

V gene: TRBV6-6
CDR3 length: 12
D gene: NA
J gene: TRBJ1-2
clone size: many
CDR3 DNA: TGTGCCAGCAGCCGGGGAGGGGATGGCTACACCTTC
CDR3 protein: CASSRGGDGYTF

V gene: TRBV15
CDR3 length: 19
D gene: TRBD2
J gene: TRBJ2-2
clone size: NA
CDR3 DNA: TGTGCCACCCGCCCCTCACCTTTAGCGGGACTAGCCCGAGCCGGGGAGCTGTTTTTT
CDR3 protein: CATRPSPLAGLARAGELFF

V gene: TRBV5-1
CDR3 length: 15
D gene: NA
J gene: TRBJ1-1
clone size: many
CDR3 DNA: TGCGCCAGCAGCCCGGGGGGGTCGCTCGGCACTGAAGCTTTCTTT
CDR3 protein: CASSPGGSLGTEAFF

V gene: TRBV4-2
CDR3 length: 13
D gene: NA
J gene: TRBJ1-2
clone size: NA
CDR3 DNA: TGTGCCAGCAGCCAAGATCTTCAACTCGGCTACACCTTC
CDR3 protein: CASSQDLQLGYTF

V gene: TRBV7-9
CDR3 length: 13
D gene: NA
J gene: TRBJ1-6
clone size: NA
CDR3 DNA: TGTGCCAGCAGCTTAGAAGGCAATTCACCCCTCCACTTT
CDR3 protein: CASSLEGNSPLHF

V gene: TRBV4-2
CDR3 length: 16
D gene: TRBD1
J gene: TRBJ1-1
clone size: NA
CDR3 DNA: TGTGCCAGCAGCCTTGGCCAGGGGGCGGGTTGGACTGAAGCTTTCTTT
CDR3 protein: CASSLGQGAGWTEAFF